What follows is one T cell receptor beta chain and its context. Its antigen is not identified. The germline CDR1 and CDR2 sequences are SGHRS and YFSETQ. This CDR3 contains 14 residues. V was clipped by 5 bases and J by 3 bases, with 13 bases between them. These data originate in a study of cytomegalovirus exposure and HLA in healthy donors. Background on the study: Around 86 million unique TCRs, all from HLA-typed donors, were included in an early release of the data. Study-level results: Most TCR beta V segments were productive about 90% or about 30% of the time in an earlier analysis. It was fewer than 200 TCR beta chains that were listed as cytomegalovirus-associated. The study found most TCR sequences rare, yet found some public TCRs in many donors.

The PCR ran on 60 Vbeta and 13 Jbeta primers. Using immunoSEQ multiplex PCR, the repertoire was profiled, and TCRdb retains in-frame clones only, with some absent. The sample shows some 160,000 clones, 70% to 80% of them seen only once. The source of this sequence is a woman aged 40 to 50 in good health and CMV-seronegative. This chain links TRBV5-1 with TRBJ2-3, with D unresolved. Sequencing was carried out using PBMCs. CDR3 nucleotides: TGCGCCAGCAGTTTTTTGCCAGGAACAGATACGCAGTATTTT. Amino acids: CASSFLPGTDTQYF.